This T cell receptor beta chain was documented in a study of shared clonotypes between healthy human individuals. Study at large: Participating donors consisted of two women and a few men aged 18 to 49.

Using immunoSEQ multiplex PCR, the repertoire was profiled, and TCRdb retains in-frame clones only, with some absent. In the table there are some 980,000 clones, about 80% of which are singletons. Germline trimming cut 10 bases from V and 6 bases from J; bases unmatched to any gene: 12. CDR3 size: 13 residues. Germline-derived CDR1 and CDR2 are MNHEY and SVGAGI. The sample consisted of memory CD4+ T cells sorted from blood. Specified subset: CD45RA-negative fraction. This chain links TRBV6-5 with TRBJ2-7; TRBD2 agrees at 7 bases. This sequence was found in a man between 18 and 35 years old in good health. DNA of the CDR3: TGTGCCACTAGGACTAGTAGGGCTCGCGAGCAGTACTTC. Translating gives CATRTSRAREQYF.